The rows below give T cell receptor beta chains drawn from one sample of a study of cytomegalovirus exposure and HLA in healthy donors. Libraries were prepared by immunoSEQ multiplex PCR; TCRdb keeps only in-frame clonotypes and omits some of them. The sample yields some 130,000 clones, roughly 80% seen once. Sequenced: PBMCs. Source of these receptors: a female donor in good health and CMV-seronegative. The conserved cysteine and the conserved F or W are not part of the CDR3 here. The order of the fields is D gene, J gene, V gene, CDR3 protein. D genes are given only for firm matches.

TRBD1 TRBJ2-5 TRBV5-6 ASSPGQGARTQY
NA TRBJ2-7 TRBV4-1 ASSLAVSYEQY
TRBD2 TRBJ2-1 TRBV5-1 ASSLGLAGASYNEQF
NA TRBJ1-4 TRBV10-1 ASSESGDSYEKLF
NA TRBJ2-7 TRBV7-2 ASSFKGGTYEQY
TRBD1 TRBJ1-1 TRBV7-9 ASSFGDRGNTEAF
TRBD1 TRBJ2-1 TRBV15 ATSRDYRRDRVNEQF
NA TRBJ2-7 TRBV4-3 ASSQDVASVPYEQY
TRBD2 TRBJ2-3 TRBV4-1 ASSQRGTSSTDTQY
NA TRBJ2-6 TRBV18 ASSPGGARRDSGANVLT
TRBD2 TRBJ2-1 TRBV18 ASSRAGDSYNEQF
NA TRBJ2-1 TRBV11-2 ASSPRGQGGYNEQF
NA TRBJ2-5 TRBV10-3 AISESGKQETQY
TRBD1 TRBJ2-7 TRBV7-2 ASSSDRGLYEQY
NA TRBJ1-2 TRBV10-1 ASTPRGGYGYT
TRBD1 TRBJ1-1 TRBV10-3 AIRSTGDTEAF
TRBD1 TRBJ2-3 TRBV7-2 ASSLEKGAWVAHTDTQY
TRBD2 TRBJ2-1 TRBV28 ASSFSSGAYNEQF
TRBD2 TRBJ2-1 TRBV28 ASSLPGRAEAEQF
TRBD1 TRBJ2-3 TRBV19 ASSMTTGATDTQY
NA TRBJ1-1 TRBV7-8 ASSLAGTLEFGRNPEAF
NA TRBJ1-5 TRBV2 ASSEQGDQPQH
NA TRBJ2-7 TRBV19 ASSTTGSYEQY
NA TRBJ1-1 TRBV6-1 ASIKLLNTEAF
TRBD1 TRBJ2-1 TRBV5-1 ASSWGTAGNEQF
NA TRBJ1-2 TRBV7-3 ASSPHDGNYGYT
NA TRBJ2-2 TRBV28 ASSLRTGELF
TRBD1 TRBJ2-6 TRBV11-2 ASSLRTGRRSGANVLT